The next 22 T cell receptor beta chains were all read from a single sample in a study of blood T cell repertoires in COVID-19 (dated by TCRdb to 2019 to 2021). The method was the immunoSEQ multiplex PCR assay. Imported from immuneACCESS, the table was reduced by TCRdb to in-frame sequences with V and J called. These copies leave out some clones; in studies compared against another copy, an unresolved V gene accounts for under half, and the cause of the remainder is not known. The sample has about 310,000 clones on record, about 90% of them singletons. The ten biggest clones cover about 1% of the sample. Sequencing was done on a sample of peripheral blood. Every receptor here comes from a middle-aged woman with COVID-19, enrolled during active disease.

This clone was seen once. J is TRBJ2-7 and V is TRBV18, with 7 positions matching TRBD2. J gave up 2 bases and V 6 bases, and 7 bases lay outside the gene matches. CDR1 and CDR2 from the germline V gene are KGHSH and LQKENI. The CDR3 is 14 amino acids. CDR3 in DNA: TGTGCCAGCTCTCCCGCTAGCGGCCCCTACGAGCAGTACTTC. This codes for CASSPASGPYEQYF.

The chain links TRBV19 to TRBJ1-2, with D possibly being TRBD1 (5 bases). Germline CDR1 LNHDA, CDR2 SQIVND (reference sequence). The CDR3 is made up of 14 amino acids. V was clipped by 0 bases and J by 5 bases, with 10 bases between them. Here the CDR3 DNA reads TGTGCCAGTAGTATAGACAGGACAAGATATGGCTACACCTTC. This sequence encodes CASSIDRTRYGYTF.

This rearrangement joins TRBV29-1 to TRBJ1-1, with D hard to call. Between the trimmed V and J ends, which lost 3 bases and 1 base, there was a span of 12 bases. The CDR3 contains 14 residues. Germline V gene lookup returns CDR1 SQVTM and CDR2 ANQGSEA. For the CDR3, the DNA is TGCAGCGTTGATATCGGTGCAAGGAACACTGAAGCTTTCTTT. Protein product: CSVDIGARNTEAFF.

The chain combines TRBV11-1 with TRBJ1-2; D possibly corresponds to TRBD1 (5 bases). The V and J ends lost 0 bases and 3 bases respectively, with 14 bases between them. This CDR3 has 16 amino acids. Germline values: CDR1 SGHAT, CDR2 FQDESV (reference sequence). The CDR3 DNA reads TGTGCCAGCAGCTTAGCGGGGCAGGAGATTTACTATGGCTACACCTTC. Protein: CASSLAGQEIYYGYTF.

The chain recombines TRBV5-4 with TRBJ2-7, with D maybe TRBD2 (5 bases). Trimming left V 0 bases short and J 0 bases short, with 7 bases between. Germline assignment: CDR1 SGHNT and CDR2 YYREEE (reference sequence). This CDR3 contains 14 residues. The CDR3 loop is CASSLGGYSYEQYF. The CDR3, as DNA: TGTGCCAGCAGCTTGGGAGGGTACTCCTACGAGCAGTACTTC.

This clone was observed once. The gene calls are TRBV28 and TRBJ1-1; 10 bases agree with TRBD1. The CDR3 totals 13 residues. Germline V lookup: CDR1 MDHEN, CDR2 SYDVKM. V lost 10 bases to trimming and J lost 1 base; unmatched junction nucleotides: 3. CDR3 loop: CATRTGGNTEAFF. CDR3 in DNA: TGTGCCACCCGGACAGGGGGGAACACTGAAGCTTTCTTT.

V gene TRBV5-1 combines with J gene TRBJ2-1, with D maybe TRBD2 (6 bases). This CDR3 comprises 17 residues. The germline CDR1 and CDR2 sequences are SGHRS and YFSETQ. V shed 1 base and J shed 0 bases, with 14 bases lying between them. The CDR3 sequence: CASSLTLATRSYNEQFF. The CDR3 DNA reads as TGCGCCAGCAGCTTGACCCTAGCGACCCGCTCCTACAATGAGCAGTTCTTC.

This CDR3 is CASSEYVEGAVETQYF. The CDR3 DNA reads TGTGCCAGCAGTGAATACGTGGAGGGGGCGGTGGAGACCCAGTACTTC. The chain joins TRBV6-1 to TRBJ2-5; possible D gene TRBD1, 7 bases. The CDR3 consists of 16 residues. Trimming removed 2 bases at V and 5 bases at J, with 18 bases between. Looked up from germline, CDR1 is MNHNS and CDR2 is SASEGT.

The CDR3 region is CATSDGETDTQYF. Here the CDR3 DNA reads TGTGCCACCAGTGATGGGGAGACAGATACGCAGTATTTT. The chain couples TRBV24-1 to TRBJ2-3, with D perhaps TRBD2 (5 bases). This CDR3 has 13 amino acids. Germline V gene lookup returns CDR1 KGHDR and CDR2 SFDVKD. Deletions cut 3 bases from V and 3 bases from J, with 6 bases between.

The V gene is TRBV27, the J gene TRBJ2-3, with 15 bases aligning to TRBD2. Germline V gene data show CDR1 as MNHEY and CDR2 as SMNVEV (reference sequence). V shed 2 bases and J 4 bases; nucleotides not matched to a gene: 4. This CDR3 has 17 amino acids. The CDR3 spells CASSLLGLAGGADTQYF. CDR3 nucleotides: TGTGCCAGCAGTTTACTGGGACTAGCGGGAGGAGCAGATACGCAGTATTTT.

The chain has TRBV9 and TRBJ2-2; a possible D gene is TRBD1 (5 bases). Germline CDR1 is SGDLS and CDR2 is YYNGEE. The CDR3 covers 17 residues. Deletions cut 0 bases from V and 6 bases from J, with 18 bases between. CDR3 sequence reads: CASSVVGRATRSGELFF. Here the CDR3 DNA reads TGTGCCAGCAGCGTAGTTGGCAGGGCTACTCGATCCGGGGAGCTGTTTTTT.

The chain recombines TRBV27 with TRBJ1-1, with 7 positions matching TRBD1. There are 13 residues in the CDR3. Germline-derived CDR1 and CDR2 are MNHEY and SMNVEV (reference sequence). Losses at the gene ends were 6 bases for V and 7 bases for J; bases not matched to a gene: 8. The CDR3 protein is CASRLTGKVEAFF. For the CDR3, the DNA is TGTGCCAGCAGGCTGACAGGGAAGGTTGAAGCTTTCTTT.

The J gene is TRBJ1-3, the V gene TRBV6-5; no definite D call. V lost 5 bases to trimming and J lost 6 bases, with 14 bases between them. The germline CDR1 and CDR2 sequences are MNHEY and SVGAGI. The CDR3 loop spans 14 amino acids. The chain's CDR3 is CASSTTGQTNTIYF. The CDR3 region has the DNA TGTGCCAGCAGTACTACCGGCCAGACAAACACCATATATTTT.

V and J are TRBV28 and TRBJ1-2; D is uncertain. Germline V gene lookup returns CDR1 MDHEN and CDR2 SYDVKM. V lost 3 bases and J 4 bases, leaving 12 bases between the germline ends. The CDR3 spans 14 residues. CDR3 coding DNA: TGTGCCAGCAGTTTTCACGCTATTCCCTATGGCTACACCTTC. Its protein is CASSFHAIPYGYTF.

This chain uses TRBV7-9 with TRBJ1-1, with 8 bases that match TRBD1. V trimming: 5 bases; J trimming: 4 bases; junction bases outside the gene matches: 3. Germline V gene data show CDR1 as SEHNR and CDR2 as FQNEAQ (reference sequence). This CDR3 has 13 residues. The CDR3 nucleotides are TGTGCCAGCAGCCCACAGGGGGGCACTGAAGCTTTCTTT. This sequence encodes CASSPQGGTEAFF.

The rearrangement uses TRBV6-6 and TRBJ1-2; D might be TRBD1 (5 bases). The CDR3 sequence is 16 residues long. Germline V lookup: CDR1 MNHNY, CDR2 SVGAGI (reference sequence). Trimming stripped 4 bases from V and 1 base from J, with 16 bases between. The CDR3 nucleotides read TGTGCCAGCAGTTCTCGTGACGGGACTCTTAACTATGGCTACACCTTC. Amino acids: CASSSRDGTLNYGYTF.

The chain carries TRBV27 and TRBJ2-2; 11 nucleotides agree with TRBD2. The trim removed 4 bases at V and 8 bases at J, leaving 6 bases unmatched. Germline lookup yields CDR1 MNHEY and CDR2 SMNVEV (reference sequence). CDR3 length equals 15 residues. The CDR3 coding sequence is TGTGCCAGCAGTTCCGGGACTAGCGGACGAGGGGAGCTGTTTTTT. Protein: CASSSGTSGRGELFF.

This chain joins TRBV19 and TRBJ2-5; D is possibly TRBD1 (6 bases). Germline V gene lookup returns CDR1 LNHDA and CDR2 SQIVND (reference sequence). V was cut by 6 bases and J by 2 bases, with 16 bases left in between. The CDR3 is 15 residues long. The CDR3 DNA reads TGTGCCAGTAGACCAACAGGGTTGGGGCAAGAGACCCAGTACTTC. Its protein is CASRPTGLGQETQYF.

The genes are TRBV6-5 and TRBJ1-5; D gene unclear. Germline lookup yields CDR1 MNHEY and CDR2 SVGAGI. This CDR3 region has 15 residues. V lost 4 bases and J lost 2, with 12 bases in between. The CDR3 DNA reads as TGTGCCAGCAGTTTTAGCGGGATGGGCAATCAGCCCCAGCATTTT. Translated: CASSFSGMGNQPQHF.

The CDR3 here is CASSLAAPNSNQPQHF. CDR3 DNA: TGTGCCAGCAGTTTGGCGGCACCGAATAGCAATCAGCCCCAGCATTTT. The V gene is TRBV28, the J gene TRBJ1-5; no reliable D call. The CDR3 sequence is 16 residues long. Trimming took off 3 bases at V and 0 bases at J, with 12 bases between the two ends. Germline V gene sequence: CDR1 MDHEN, CDR2 SYDVKM.

The chain is built from TRBV6-2 or TRBV6-3 and TRBJ2-5; no clear D gene. The CDR3 runs 15 residues. V was pared by 2 bases and J by 2 bases, with 12 bases between. The V gene's germline CDR1 is MNHEY and CDR2 SVGEGT. The CDR3 region is CASSYDGPRQETQYF. The CDR3 nucleotides are TGTGCCAGCAGTTACGATGGGCCCCGGCAAGAGACCCAGTACTTC.

This clone was seen only once. This chain connects TRBV5-1 to TRBJ1-1; D possibly corresponds to TRBD1 (6 bases). Germline V gene lookup returns CDR1 SGHRS and CDR2 YFSETQ. The CDR3 spans 12 residues. Trimming took off 1 base at V and 5 bases at J, with 6 bases between the two ends. The CDR3 region is CASSLQGTEAFF. The DNA for the CDR3 is TGCGCCAGCAGCTTGCAGGGGACTGAAGCTTTCTTT.